This T cell receptor beta chain was sequenced during a study of blood T cell repertoires in COVID-19. Study details: Italy, Spain and the United States were the sources of the convalescent and acute COVID-19 samples.

The repertoire was sequenced with immunoSEQ multiplex PCR; TCRdb's copy has only in-frame clones and lacks some. The sample includes roughly 250,000 clones, roughly 84% of them seen just once. CDR3 length equals 20 residues. Looked up from germline, CDR1 is SGHVS and CDR2 is FNYEAQ. Trimming at V came to 2 bases and at J to 2 bases, leaving 8 bases not matched to a gene. The receptor was isolated from a human donor in a cohort sampled during active COVID-19. The J gene is TRBJ2-2, the V gene TRBV7-6; 16 bases are shared with TRBD2. Sample: peripheral blood. DNA for the CDR3: TGTGCCAGCAGCTTACCGGGACTAGCGGGAGGGCCAACAAACACCGGGGAGCTGTTTTTT. Protein product: CASSLPGLAGGPTNTGELFF. Full variable domain (missing parts from reference TRBV7-6 and TRBJ2-2): GAGVSQSPRYKVTKRGQDVALRCDPISGHVSLYWYRQALGQGPEFLTYFNYEAQQDKSGLPNDRFSAERPEGSISTLTIQRTEQRDSAMYRCASSLPGLAGGPTNTGELFFGEGSRLTVL.